These 28 T cell receptor beta chains came from one sample sequenced in a study of T cells in Graves' hyperthyroidism and ophthalmopathy. RNA transcripts gave rise to amplified TCR beta CDR3 regions. TCR CDR3 regions were first amplified by RT-PCR with HTBI primers. TCRdb used MiXCR to reprocess the multiplex PCR reads, holding one entry per CDR3 protein. The sample comprises about 760,000 distinct CDR3 sequences, roughly a third of which are singletons, and less than 40% rests with the top ten. Sequenced material: blood. These receptors were taken from a woman between 40 and 55 years old with Graves' hyperthyroidism.

This clonotype was observed many times. V gene TRBV19 combines with J gene TRBJ1-4, with unresolved D. Trimming stripped 5 bases from V and 7 bases from J, with 17 bases between. This CDR3 region has 15 residues. Germline CDR1 reads LNHDA; CDR2 reads SQIVND (reference sequence). CDR3 sequence reads: CASSPSPVSGEKLFF. DNA for the CDR3: TGTGCCAGTAGTCCAAGCCCCGTTTCAGGTGAAAAACTGTTTTTT.

The chain combines TRBV12-3 or TRBV12-4 with TRBJ2-7, with 9 bases identical to TRBD1. This CDR3 is 12 amino acids long. V shed 6 bases, J shed 9 bases, and the junction held 6 bases outside the gene matches. CDR3 sequence reads: CASRTGGGGQYF. CDR3 sequence (DNA): TGTGCCAGCAGGACAGGGGGGGGAGGGCAGTACTTC.

This clonotype was found many times. The chain couples TRBV7-9 to TRBJ2-7; D is uncertain. This CDR3 spans 12 amino acids. V lost 1 base, J lost 5 bases, and 6 bases lay in between. Germline-derived CDR1 and CDR2 are SEHNR and FQNEAQ (reference sequence). The CDR3 reads CASSLDYHEQYF. The CDR3 nucleotides are TGTGCCAGCAGCTTAGACTACCACGAGCAGTACTTC.

This clonotype was counted between two and nine times. The chain employs TRBV6-6 and TRBJ1-2; 9 bases match TRBD1. The CDR3 is 14 residues long. Germline V gene data show CDR1 as MNHNY and CDR2 as SVGAGI (reference sequence). J was trimmed by 6 bases and V by 1 base; bases with no gene match: 3. The DNA of the CDR3 is TGTGCCAGCAGTTACTGGGACAGGGTTGATGGCTACACCTTC. Protein: CASSYWDRVDGYTF.

In its sample, this clonotype was seen once. A junction end diverges from the germline sequence, so it may reflect a read error. The rearrangement links TRBV10-3 to TRBJ1-1, with D tentatively TRBD1 (6 bases). Germline V gene data show CDR1 as ENHRY and CDR2 as SYGVKD. This CDR3 is 16 amino acids long. This CDR3 reads CASSERGLVMSTEAFF. The DNA for the CDR3 is TGTGCCAGCAGTGAAAGGGGGTTGGTGATGAGCACTGAAGCTTTCTTT.

This clonotype appeared a few times. The CDR3: CASSGGSARGEKLFF. The CDR3 nucleotides read TGTGCCAGCAGCGGGGGGAGTGCGCGGGGTGAAAAACTGTTTTTT. This chain connects TRBV9 to TRBJ1-4; the D gene is possibly TRBD1 (5 bases). Trimming removed 3 bases at V and 7 bases at J, with 16 bases between. Germline-derived CDR1 and CDR2 are SGDLS and YYNGEE. The CDR3 consists of 15 residues.

This clonotype is a singleton in its sample. The chain uses TRBV29-1 and TRBJ1-1; possible D gene TRBD1, 6 bases. CDR1 is SQVTM, CDR2 ANQGSEA, per germline. V was trimmed by 6 bases and J by 2 bases, leaving 16 bases between them. The CDR3 consists of 14 residues. Written as DNA, the CDR3 is TGCAGCGTGATACAGGGTTCCGGAAACACTGAAGCTTTCTTT. Its translation: CSVIQGSGNTEAFF.

This clonotype was observed at least ten times. The chain couples TRBV10-3 to TRBJ2-7, with 10 bases identical to TRBD2. The CDR3 has 15 residues. V was pared by 4 bases and J by 1 base, with 4 bases of the junction left unmatched. The germline gives CDR1 ENHRY, CDR2 SYGVKD. Here the CDR3 DNA reads TGTGCCATCAGTGGGAGCGGGAGGGCATCCTACGAGCAGTACTTC. This encodes CAISGSGRASYEQYF.

This clonotype was observed many times. V gene TRBV7-2 combines with J gene TRBJ1-3; 10 bases agree with TRBD1. V shed 5 bases, J shed 10 bases, and the junction held 8 bases outside the gene matches. The CDR3 runs to 14 residues. The germline V gene encodes CDR1 SGHTA and CDR2 FQGNSA. The CDR3, as DNA: TGTGCCAGCAGCCCCCGGGACAGGGGCAGTACCATATATTTT. Translating it yields CASSPRDRGSTIYF.

This clonotype was seen ten or more times. This chain uses TRBV19 with TRBJ1-5; D perhaps matches TRBD1 (5 bases). The CDR3 length is 15 residues. The V end was cut by 1 base, the J end by 0 bases, with 7 bases between. Germline V gives CDR1 LNHDA, CDR2 SQIVND (reference sequence). CDR3 in DNA: TGTGCCAGTAGTATAGTGGGGGTTAGCAATCAGCCCCAGCATTTT. As protein: CASSIVGVSNQPQHF.

The chain has TRBV5-8 and TRBJ1-1; weak D call: TRBD1 (6 bases). Trimming removed 8 bases at V and 6 bases at J, with 11 bases between. CDR3 length equals 11 residues. The germline V gene has CDR1 SGHTS and CDR2 YDEGEE. CDR3 DNA sequence: TGTGCCAGGCATCAGGGGTCTGAAGCTTTCTTT. It is translated as CARHQGSEAFF.

This chain joins TRBV29-1 and TRBJ2-5; 7 nucleotides agree with TRBD2. There are 12 residues in the CDR3. Germline loops: CDR1 SQVTM, CDR2 ANQGSEA. The chain's CDR3 is CTFGGVQETQYF. The CDR3 coding sequence is TGCACCTTTGGGGGGGTGCAAGAGACCCAGTACTTC.

Regarding this clonotype: A much more abundant neighbour one base away suggests this may be a read error. V and J are TRBV10-3 and TRBJ1-6, with 7 bases fitting TRBD1. Germline assignment: CDR1 ENHRY and CDR2 SYGVKD. This CDR3 spans 14 amino acids. The V segment lost 10 bases and the J segment 8 bases; nucleotides outside the gene matches: 11. In nucleotides, the CDR3 is TGTGCCAGCACGACCAGGGGGGGGGATTCACCCCTCCACTTT. Its translation: CASTTRGGDSPLHF.

This clonotype was seen ten or more times. The chain links TRBV5-1 to TRBJ1-2, with D hard to call. Trimming shortened V by 0 bases and J by 0 bases, and 9 bases separated the two germline ends. The CDR3 sequence is 15 residues long. The germline V gene encodes CDR1 SGHRS and CDR2 YFSETQ. CDR3 sequence reads: CASSLEAGPNYGYTF. The CDR3 DNA reads TGCGCCAGCAGCTTGGAAGCGGGTCCTAACTATGGCTACACCTTC.

This clonotype was found a few times. The chain has TRBV11-2 and TRBJ2-7; TRBD2 matches at 7 bases. V lost 2 bases, J lost 1 base, and 5 bases stayed unmatched. Germline-derived CDR1 and CDR2 are SGHAT and FQNNGV. CDR3 length: 15 amino acids. CDR3 residues: CASSLRGEKSYEQYF. In DNA form, the CDR3 reads TGTGCCAGCAGCTTACGGGGGGAGAAGTCCTACGAGCAGTACTTC.

This clonotype came up many times. The chain carries TRBV10-1 and TRBJ1-2, with no clear D. Germline V gene lookup returns CDR1 WNHNN and CDR2 SYGVQD (reference sequence). Trimming took 10 bases from V and 2 from J, leaving 11 bases between them. The CDR3 is 12 residues long. This chain's CDR3 is CATSQDNYGYTF. CDR3 coding DNA: TGCGCCACTTCTCAGGACAACTATGGCTACACCTTC.

Turning to this clonotype: The junction departs from the called germline gene at one end, perhaps through a read error. J is TRBJ2-5 and V is TRBV24-1; D remains unclear. Per the germline V gene, CDR1 is KGHDR and CDR2 is SFDVKD. CDR3 length: 14 amino acids. The CDR3 is CASSEEPGQETQYF. The DNA of the CDR3 is TGTGCCAGCAGTGAAGAACCGGGCCAAGAGACCCAGTACTTC.

With respect to this clonotype: This clone may be a read error of a much larger clone one base away. The chain links TRBV20-1 to TRBJ1-2; D is ambiguous. This CDR3 has 12 residues. V was trimmed by 3 bases and J by 8 bases, leaving 13 bases between them. The germline CDR1 and CDR2 sequences are DFQATT and SNEGSKA (reference sequence). The CDR3 here is CSASGVGEGYTF. In nucleotides, the CDR3 is TGCAGTGCTAGTGGTGTCGGGGAGGGCTACACCTTC.

This clonotype was picked up many times. The J gene is TRBJ1-1, the V gene TRBV29-1; D gene unclear. Germline CDR1 SQVTM, CDR2 ANQGSEA. The CDR3 contains 12 residues. Trimming left V 3 bases short and J 3 bases short, with 8 bases between. DNA of the CDR3: TGCAGCGTTGACACCGGTGACACTGAAGCTTTCTTT. It codes for CSVDTGDTEAFF. Using reference TRBV29-1 and TRBJ1-1 for the parts outside the CDR3, the full variable domain is SAVISQKPSRDICQRGTSLTIQCQVDSQVTMMFWYRQQPGQSLTLIATANQGSEATYESGFVIDKFPISRPNLTFSTLTVSNMSPEDSSIYLCSVDTGDTEAFFGQGTRLTVV.

This clonotype was observed many times. V and J are TRBV7-2 and TRBJ2-5; 8 nucleotides match TRBD2. The V gene's germline CDR1 is SGHTA and CDR2 FQGNSA. After removal of 1 base from V and 1 base from J, the junction contained 5 bases not matched to a gene. This CDR3 has 16 residues. The CDR3 loop is CASSLGETSGQETQYF. In DNA, the CDR3 is TGTGCCAGCAGCTTAGGGGAAACTAGCGGCCAAGAGACCCAGTACTTC.

This chain joins TRBV3-1 and TRBJ2-7, with 9 bases that match TRBD1. Germline lookup yields CDR1 LGHDT and CDR2 YNNKEL (reference sequence). V lost 0 bases to trimming and J lost 9 bases; unmatched junction nucleotides: 3. The CDR3 spans 13 residues. The CDR3 DNA is TGTGCCAGCAGCCAAGAAGGGACAGGGTGGCAGTACTTC. It specifies CASSQEGTGWQYF.

V and J are TRBV6-5 and TRBJ2-7, with D possibly matching TRBD2 (6 bases). V lost 8 bases and J lost 6, with 23 bases in between. CDR3 length: 15 amino acids. CDR1 and CDR2 (germline): MNHEY, SVGAGI. CDR3 sequence reads: CASYKPREGVGEQYF. The CDR3 DNA reads as TGTGCCAGCTATAAGCCGCGGGAAGGGGTGGGCGAGCAGTACTTC.

The chain's CDR3 is CAAGANTEAFF. CDR3 in DNA: TGTGCAGCGGGAGCGAACACTGAAGCTTTCTTT. The chain combines TRBV7-9 with TRBJ1-1; no firm D call. CDR1 is SEHNR and CDR2 is FQNEAQ in the germline V gene (reference sequence). The CDR3 covers 11 residues.

The sample holds many counts of this clonotype. V usage is TRBV25-1 and J usage is TRBJ2-7; 10 bases agree with TRBD1. Germline trimming cut 6 bases from V and 5 bases from J; bases unmatched to any gene: 4. The CDR3 totals 13 residues. Germline CDR1 reads MGHDK; CDR2 reads SYGVNS. This chain's CDR3 is CASRPGTGDEQYF. The CDR3 nucleotides are TGTGCCAGCAGGCCCGGGACAGGGGACGAGCAGTACTTC.

This clonotype was recorded many times. This chain uses TRBV12-3 or TRBV12-4 with TRBJ2-7; 8 nucleotides agree with TRBD1. The CDR3 totals 14 residues. The trim removed 6 bases at V and 4 bases at J, leaving 8 bases unmatched. The CDR3 DNA reads TGTGCCAGCAGCAAACAGGGGGTTTTGTACGAGCAGTACTTC. The encoded protein is CASSKQGVLYEQYF.

This clonotype was recorded at least ten times. The genes are TRBV20-1 and TRBJ1-6, with a weak D call TRBD1 (6 bases). CDR3 length equals 13 residues. The V and J ends lost 6 bases and 4 bases respectively, with 10 bases between them. CDR1 and CDR2 (germline): DFQATT, SNEGSKA (reference sequence). The CDR3 region is CSAGQTYNSPLHF. The CDR3 region has the DNA TGCAGTGCCGGACAGACGTATAATTCACCCCTCCACTTT.

The V call is TRBV24-1, the J call TRBJ2-1, with 9 positions matching TRBD2. V was pared by 6 bases and J by 8 bases, with 4 bases of the junction left unmatched. The CDR3 has 13 amino acids. Germline CDR1 and CDR2: KGHDR and SFDVKD. This CDR3 reads CATSSGGYHEQFF. The DNA for the CDR3 is TGTGCCACCAGTAGCGGGGGGTATCATGAGCAGTTCTTC.

This clonotype was observed at least ten times. The genes are TRBV10-3 and TRBJ1-5, with 11 nucleotides matching TRBD1. The V and J ends lost 5 bases and 5 bases, in that order; junction bases with no gene match: 5. The CDR3 covers 15 residues. Germline V gene data show CDR1 as ENHRY and CDR2 as SYGVKD. This chain's CDR3 is CAISPGQGADQPQHF. The CDR3, as DNA: TGTGCCATCAGTCCCGGACAGGGGGCCGATCAGCCCCAGCATTTT.